This TCR beta chain was obtained from a study of T-cell memory formation after mild COVID-19. TCRdb fed the 5' RACE reads into MiXCR, producing one record per CDR3 protein. The sample contains just under 150,000 distinct CDR3 sequences, about 19% of which appear only once. V lost 0 bases, J lost 4 bases, and 16 bases lay in between. The germline gives CDR1 SGHRS, CDR2 YFSETQ. CDR3 length: 16 residues. This clonotype has more than one count but fewer than ten. The source of this sequence is an adult woman who had mild COVID-19 (a few samples of this study predate the infection). Cell type and time point are not known. The sequenced material came from PBMCs or a T cell subset sorted from them (not recorded which). The chain recombines TRBV5-1 with TRBJ1-1; D might be TRBD1 (6 bases). CDR3 bases: TGCGCCAGCAGCTTGGCCCGGGGGCGAGGTGGCACTGAAGCTTTCTTT. This sequence encodes CASSLARGRGGTEAFF. Drawing the rest from reference TRBV5-1 and TRBJ1-1, the complete variable domain is KAGVTQTPRYLIKTRGQQVTLSCSPISGHRSVSWYQQTPGQGLQFLFEYFSETQRNKGNFPGRFSGRQFSNSRSEMNVSTLELGDSALYLCASSLARGRGGTEAFFGQGTRLTVV.